This T cell receptor (beta chain) was documented in a study of OX40 agonist ivuxolimab in advanced cancers. About the research overall: Partial responses were observed in three patients, of whom one had hepatocellular carcinoma and two had cutaneous melanoma. Findings and caveats of the study: Certain nonresponding patients likewise had low normalized T-cell clonal expansion.

For this clone: Its cognate antigen is unknown.

Repertoires were generated with immunoSEQ multiplex PCR, while TCRdb's copy carries only in-frame clones and drops some. The table includes roughly 71,000 clones, about 90% detected once. At cycle 4 day 1, cycle 7 day 1, and baseline, blood was sampled. This CDR3 comprises 11 residues. Trimming pared 6 bases from V and 10 bases from J, leaving 10 bases between. From germline, CDR1 is SGHDT and CDR2 YYEEEE. This clonotype was obtained from an adult with an advanced solid tumor such as melanoma, head and neck, liver or kidney cancer. Sequencing used CD4+ or CD8+ T cells sorted from blood, obtained in a trial of the OX40 agonist ivuxolimab. The V call is TRBV5-6, the J call TRBJ1-4; TRBD1 might be the D (5 bases). CDR3 sequence reads: CASTGGGKLFF. The CDR3 DNA sequence: TGTGCCAGCACCGGGGGGGGAAAACTGTTTTTT.